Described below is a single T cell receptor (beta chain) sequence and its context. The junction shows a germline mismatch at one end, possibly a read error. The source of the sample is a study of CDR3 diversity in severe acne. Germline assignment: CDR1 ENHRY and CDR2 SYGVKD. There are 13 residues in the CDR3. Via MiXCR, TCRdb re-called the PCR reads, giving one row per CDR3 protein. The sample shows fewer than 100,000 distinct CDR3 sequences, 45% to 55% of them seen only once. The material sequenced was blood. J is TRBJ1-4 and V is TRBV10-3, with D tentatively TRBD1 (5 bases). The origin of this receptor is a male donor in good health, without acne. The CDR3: CASSRGLNEKLFF. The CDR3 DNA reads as TGTGCCAGCAGTAGGGGACTTAATGAAAAACTGTTTTTT.